One T cell receptor beta chain is described in this entry. Its antigen is still unknown. The record has no base qualities; no much larger clone is one base away. CDR1 and CDR2 are read off the germline V gene (reference sequence) as DFQATT and SNEGSKA. V is clipped by 2 bases and J by 9 bases, and the sequence between their germline boundaries is 20 bases long. Taken from cysteine to phenylalanine, the CDR3 has 15 residues. Only the CDR3 portion is preserved as DNA: 45 bases, with reading frame beginning at the first base. The data belong to a study of identical twins (dated by TCRdb to 2016 to 2018). Context from the whole study: TCR alpha and beta repertoires from monozygotic twins, unrelated adults of various ages and cord blood were deep-sequenced to test whether fetal clonotypes persist. Replicate twin experiments were performed at different times using different library preparation protocols to rule out contamination. What the work shows at the level of the full study, not this receptor alone: Invariant T cells such as MAIT and iNKT could partly confound zero-insertion analyses, although diverse VJ usage argued against such confounding for most clonotypes. Out-of-frame TCR alpha sharing in monozygotic twins was systematically underestimated by recombination models, whereas sharing between unrelated individuals was in agreement with the recombination models. In beta out-of-frame sequences, excess twin sharing was weaker, because having fewer shared sequences lowered the signal-to-noise ratio. Abundant cord blood beta clonotypes had fewer insertions, young adult naive repertoires showed a similar but weaker trend, and memory repertoires showed no such trend. Compared with coincidental sharing between unrelated individuals, out-of-frame TCR alpha sequences shared between twins had an excess of sequences with low generation probability. Conclusions relied on cross-sectional statistical analysis, since the same donors could not be followed over many years.

Library method: 5' RACE. Sequencing was carried out with an Illumina HiSeq 2000. Template switching added a universal primer binding site, and the final cDNA carried a unique molecular identifier that allowed TCR cDNA molecules to be counted accurately. Specific primers in the conserved constant-segment region were used to synthesize first-strand cDNA for TCR alpha and beta chains. To control for contamination, each cDNA library was double barcoded with a SMART-Mk sample barcode plus Illumina barcodes. TruSeq adapter sequences and Illumina sample barcodes were added in two successive PCR steps. Sequencing of the TCR alpha and beta cDNA libraries was done on the Illumina HiSeq platform using custom primers. As for how the authors treated the data: MiGEC processed the raw reads to extract unique molecular identifiers, while MiXCR was used to determine the CDR3 positions. For each individual, recombination models were inferred using an EM algorithm with the repgenHMM and IGoR tools. The tcR package in R was used for shared clonotype analysis, with sharing normalized by the product of cloneset sizes. Out-of-frame nonproductive sequences were analyzed to study raw recombination free of thymic and clonal selection effects. TCRdb itself trimmed the public reads at Q25 with fastp, ran MiXCR and retained productive beta chains. One record per CDR3 amino acid sequence lists the most common genes and DNA. TCRdb's processing, not the study's, gives the V and J calls here. This sample has about 810,000 distinct CDR3 sequences in its table, and around an eighth of those were observed once. The top ten hold around 1.5% of the sample.

All donors were healthy Caucasians. The twin cohort consisted of three pairs of female monozygotic twins, all aged roughly 18 to 30 years. RNA for TCR libraries was isolated from peripheral blood mononuclear cells. A further study also used this sample, focusing on yellow fever vaccine responses in identical twins. The second investigation adds: The authors reported that the T cell response to vaccination in identical twins appeared partly convergent and partly personalized. Focusing on identical twins, the study followed the T cell clones that responded to the vaccine, and did so with precision.

Specimen: PBMCs. This TCR was sampled from a woman aged 18-29 years in good health. The rearrangement joined TRBV20-1 to TRBJ2-1; the D gene is perhaps TRBD2, on 5 matching bases. The base sequence is TGCAGTGCTAGACCTGCGGACTGGTATTATGGTGAGCAGTTCTTC. It codes for CSARPADWYYGEQFF.